This T cell receptor beta chain was recorded in a study of early T cells in non-severe SARS-CoV-2 infection (dated by TCRdb to about 2021). Regarding the research as a whole: TCR sequencing used bulk RNA from unsorted whole blood, so alpha and beta chains could not be paired. Study-wide conclusions, independent of this receptor: Matching against VDJdb was skewed toward anti-spike CD8 responses, likely underestimated virus-specific expansions, and missed private and CD4 specificities.

This clonotype was detected ten times or more. What this receptor recognizes is not known. Within one base of it there is no much larger clone, and no base qualities were kept. CDR1 and CDR2 (SGHTA, FQGTGA) derive from the germline V gene. V is pared back by 7 bases and J by 9 bases, with 15 bases lying between the germline termini. The CDR3 covers 12 residues, taking in both the cysteine and the phenylalanine. CDR3 DNA only is kept here, 36 bases in frame from base 1. Library method: 5' RACE. For sequencing, a NextSeq 500 was employed. The TCR library protocol attached unique molecular identifiers to individual cDNA molecules to correct for sequencing error and PCR bias. Sequencing covered both TCR alpha and beta chains, and within each sample the abundances of alpha and beta sequences were tightly co-correlated. As for how the authors treated the data: V gene, J gene and CDR3 annotation of TCR sequences was performed with Decombinator V4. TCRs were defined as expanded if a significant change between any two time points was detected under a Poisson model with p below 0.0001. TCR abundances were normalised to the total number of TCRs sequenced in each sample and reported as counts per million. MAIT TCRs were defined by TRAV1-2 paired with TRAJ12, TRAJ20 or TRAJ33, and iNKT TCRs by TRAV10 paired with TRAJ18. A search of VDJdb, accessed on 1 November 2021, was run for TCRs annotated to CMV, EBV and SARS-CoV-2, with TCRs annotated for multiple antigens excluded. TCRdb trimmed the raw reads at Q25, called clones with MiXCR and kept productive beta chains. Rows are combined by CDR3 protein, so each entry shows the most common genes and DNA. TCRdb's processing, not the authors', yielded these V and J calls. This sample gives 20,000 to 30,000 distinct CDR3 sequences in total; more than 4% of them show up just once. Around a sixth of the sample is taken by the ten largest.

Set within a cohort of healthcare workers in London, UK, this nested case-control study involved weekly PCR testing of nasopharyngeal swabs along with blood sampling. Healthcare workers were recruited during the week of the UK lockdown, between 23 and 31 March 2020, and followed weekly for up to 16 weeks. The sequenced material came from whole blood. This sequence originates from an adult who was a healthcare worker with PCR-confirmed SARS-CoV-2 infection or an uninfected control (not recorded which). The rearranged segments are TRBV7-3 and TRBJ1-1; a weak D assignment points to TRBD1 (6 bases agree). Here is the DNA: TGTGCCAGCACCAGCCCAGGGGCCAAAGCTTTCTTT. This gives the protein CASTSPGAKAFF.